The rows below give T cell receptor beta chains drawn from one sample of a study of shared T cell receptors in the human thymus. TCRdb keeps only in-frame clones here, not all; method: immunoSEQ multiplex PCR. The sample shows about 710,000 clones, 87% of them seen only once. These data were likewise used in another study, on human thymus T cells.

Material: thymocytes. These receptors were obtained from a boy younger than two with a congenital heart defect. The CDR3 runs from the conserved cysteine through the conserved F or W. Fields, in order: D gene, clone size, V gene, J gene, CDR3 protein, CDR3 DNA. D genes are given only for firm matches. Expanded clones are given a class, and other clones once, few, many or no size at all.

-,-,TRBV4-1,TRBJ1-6,CASSQESTGITYNSPLHF,TGCGCCAGCAGCCAAGAATCCACAGGGATCACCTATAATTCACCCCTCCACTTT
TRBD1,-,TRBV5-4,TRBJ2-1,CASSQDRGGGYNEQFF,TGTGCCAGCAGCCAGGACAGGGGTGGTGGGTACAATGAGCAGTTCTTC
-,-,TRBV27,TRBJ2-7,CASTPGTEISYEQYF,TGTGCCAGCACCCCGGGAACGGAGATCTCCTACGAGCAGTACTTC
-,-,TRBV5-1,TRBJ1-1,CASSLRAGNTEAFF,TGCGCCAGCAGCCTCAGGGCAGGGAACACTGAAGCTTTCTTT
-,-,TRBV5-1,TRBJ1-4,CASSLALTGNEKLFF,TGCGCCAGCAGCTTGGCCTTAACAGGCAATGAAAAACTGTTTTTT
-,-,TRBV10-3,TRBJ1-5,CAISEARAPSRNQPQHF,TGTGCCATCAGTGAGGCCAGGGCCCCTTCCCGCAATCAGCCCCAGCATTTT
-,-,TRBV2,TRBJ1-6,CASSDGQQVTLSYSPLHF,TGTGCCAGCAGTGACGGACAGCAAGTAACCCTGTCTTATTCACCCCTCCACTTT
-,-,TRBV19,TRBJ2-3,CASSIRDTQYF,TGTGCCAGTAGTATTAGAGATACGCAGTATTTT
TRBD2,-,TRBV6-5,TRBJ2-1,CASSYQASGGQNEQFF,TGTGCCAGCAGTTATCAGGCTAGCGGGGGCCAAAATGAGCAGTTCTTC
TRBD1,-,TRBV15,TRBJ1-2,CATNRKGQGKANYGYTF,TGTGCCACCAATCGGAAGGGACAGGGAAAAGCTAACTATGGCTACACCTTC
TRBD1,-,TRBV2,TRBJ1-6,CASSETGSENNSPLHF,TGTGCCAGCAGTGAGACAGGGTCGGAGAATAATTCACCCCTCCACTTT
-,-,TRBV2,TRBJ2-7,CASSDEVLRLPEFSYEQYF,TGTGCCAGCAGTGACGAGGTCCTTCGTTTGCCGGAGTTCTCCTACGAGCAGTACTTC
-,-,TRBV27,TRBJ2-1,CASSPNAAEPTPRGRGIGGNEQFF,TGTGCCAGCAGTCCCAACGCCGCAGAACCCACACCCCGAGGACGGGGAATAGGAGGAAATGAGCAGTTCTTC
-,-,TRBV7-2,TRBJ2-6,CASSSSGANVLTF,TGTGCCAGCAGCTCATCTGGGGCCAACGTCCTGACTTTC
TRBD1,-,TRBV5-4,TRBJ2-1,CASSLGGTGRATGEQFF,TGTGCCAGCAGCTTGGGCGGGACAGGGAGGGCTACAGGTGAGCAGTTCTTC
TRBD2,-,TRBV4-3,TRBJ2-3,CASSLGGRLAEDSEGTDTQYF,TGCGCCAGCAGCCTAGGCGGCCGACTAGCCGAGGACTCAGAGGGCACAGATACGCAGTATTTT
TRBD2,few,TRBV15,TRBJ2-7,CATSRNPGTSGRVGFEYEQYF,TGTGCCACCAGCAGAAATCCAGGGACTAGCGGGCGAGTGGGGTTTGAGTACGAGCAGTACTTC
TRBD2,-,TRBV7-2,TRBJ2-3,CASSLEARGGRTDTQYF,TGTGCCAGCAGCTTAGAGGCGCGGGGGGGCCGGACAGATACGCAGTATTTT
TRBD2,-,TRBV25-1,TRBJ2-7,CASSPLGGEVDEQYF,TGTGCCAGCAGCCCCTTGGGGGGGGAGGTCGACGAGCAGTACTTC
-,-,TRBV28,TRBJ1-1,CASSRRRGPEAFF,TGTGCCAGCAGCCGGCGAAGGGGCCCTGAAGCTTTCTTT
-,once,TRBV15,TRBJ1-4,CATSTGATNEKLFF,TGTGCCACCAGCACGGGGGCAACTAATGAAAAACTGTTTTTT
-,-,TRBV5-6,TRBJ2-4,CASSPGVGRVKNIQYF,TGTGCCAGCAGCCCAGGGGTTGGTCGGGTTAAAAACATTCAGTACTTC
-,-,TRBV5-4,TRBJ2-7,CASSSTSEQYF,TGTGCCAGCAGCTCAACATCCGAGCAGTACTTC
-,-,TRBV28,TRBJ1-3,CASRGRGSEGNTIYF,TGTGCCAGCAGAGGGCGGGGATCGGAAGGAAACACCATATATTTT
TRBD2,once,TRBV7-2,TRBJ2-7,CASSSGTIYEQYF,TGTGCCAGCAGCTCGGGGACTATCTACGAGCAGTACTTC
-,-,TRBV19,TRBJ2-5,CASSIQGKEETQYF,TGTGCCAGTAGTATACAGGGTAAGGAAGAGACCCAGTACTTC
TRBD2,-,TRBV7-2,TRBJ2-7,CASSLESGGLQYF,TGTGCCAGCAGCTTAGAGTCGGGGGGGCTGCAGTACTTC
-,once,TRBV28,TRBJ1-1,CASTPRQPMNTEAFF,TGTGCCAGCACCCCGAGACAGCCCATGAACACTGAAGCTTTCTTT
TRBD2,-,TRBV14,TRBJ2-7,CASSHPAGTYEQYF,TGTGCCAGCAGCCACCCAGCGGGGACCTACGAGCAGTACTTC
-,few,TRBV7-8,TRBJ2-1,CASSATGGGSSYNEQFF,TGTGCCAGCAGCGCCACGGGTGGGGGCAGCTCCTACAATGAGCAGTTCTTC
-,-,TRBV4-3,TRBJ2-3,CASSQEMAGGTDTQYF,TGCGCCAGCAGCCAAGAGATGGCAGGGGGCACAGATACGCAGTATTTT
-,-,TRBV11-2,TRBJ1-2,CASSLRQDYGYTF,TGTGCCAGCAGCTTACGGCAGGACTATGGCTACACCTTC
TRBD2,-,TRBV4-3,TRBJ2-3,CASSQAGTSGPTDTQYF,TGCGCCAGCAGCCAGGCCGGGACTAGCGGCCCCACAGATACGCAGTATTTT
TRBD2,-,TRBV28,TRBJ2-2,CASSFRGGPPGELFF,TGTGCCAGCAGTTTTCGGGGAGGGCCCCCCGGGGAGCTGTTTTTT
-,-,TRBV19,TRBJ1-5,CASSIKASGDQPQHF,TGTGCCAGTAGTATAAAGGCCTCAGGTGATCAGCCCCAGCATTTT
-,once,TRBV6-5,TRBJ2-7,CASSYLVGDIYEQYF,TGTGCCAGCAGTTATTTGGTAGGAGATATTTACGAGCAGTACTTC
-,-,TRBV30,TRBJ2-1,CAWSGRLDYHNEQFF,TGTGCCTGGAGCGGAAGGTTGGACTACCACAATGAGCAGTTCTTC
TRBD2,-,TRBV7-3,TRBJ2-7,CASSLDPLAGERYEQYF,TGTGCCAGCAGCTTAGACCCTCTAGCGGGGGAGCGGTACGAGCAGTACTTC
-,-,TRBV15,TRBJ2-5,CATSREQGCETQYF,TGTGCCACCAGCAGAGAGCAGGGATGTGAGACCCAGTACTTC
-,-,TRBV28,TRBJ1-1,CASSRTEAFF,TGTGCCAGCAGCAGGACTGAAGCTTTCTTT
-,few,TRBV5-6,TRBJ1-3,CASSLGGSGNTIYF,TGTGCCAGCAGCTTGGGCGGGTCTGGAAACACCATATATTTT
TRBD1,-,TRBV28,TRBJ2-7,CASSQQGANEQYF,TGTGCCAGCAGTCAACAGGGGGCGAACGAGCAGTACTTC
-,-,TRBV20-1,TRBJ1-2,CSAGVDYGYTF,TGCAGTGCCGGGGTGGACTATGGCTACACCTTC
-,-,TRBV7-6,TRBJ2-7,CASSHGDFSSYEQYF,TGTGCCAGCAGCCATGGGGACTTTAGCTCCTACGAGCAGTACTTC
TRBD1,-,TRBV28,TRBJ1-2,CASSLGQGDYGYTF,TGTGCCAGCAGTTTGGGACAGGGGGACTATGGCTACACCTTC
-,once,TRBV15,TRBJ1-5,CATSRDGGPCNQPQHF,TGTGCCACCAGCAGAGATGGGGGCCCATGCAATCAGCCCCAGCATTTT
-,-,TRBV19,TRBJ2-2,CASSIFSVGTGELFF,TGTGCCAGTAGTATTTTTAGCGTGGGCACCGGGGAGCTGTTTTTT
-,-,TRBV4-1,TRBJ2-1,CASSQALPVLSSYNEQFF,TGCGCCAGCAGCCAAGCCCTACCCGTTTTAAGCTCCTACAATGAGCAGTTCTTC
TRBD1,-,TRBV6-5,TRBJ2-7,CASSRDSRYEQYF,TGTGCCAGCAGCCGGGACAGTCGATACGAGCAGTACTTC
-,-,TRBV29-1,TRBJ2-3,CSVVSNNSTDTQYF,TGCAGCGTTGTCTCTAATAACAGCACAGATACGCAGTATTTT
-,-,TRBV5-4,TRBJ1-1,CASSPMMRGSEAFF,TGTGCCAGCAGCCCGATGATGAGGGGGTCTGAAGCTTTCTTT
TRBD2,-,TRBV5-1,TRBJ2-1,CASSPDARGINNEQFF,TGCGCCAGCAGCCCGGACGCGCGGGGGATCAACAATGAGCAGTTCTTC
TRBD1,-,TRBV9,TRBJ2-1,CASSGPAGQAPEQFF,TGTGCCAGCAGCGGACCCGCGGGACAGGCTCCTGAGCAGTTCTTC
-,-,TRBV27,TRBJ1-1,CASSLRQDVLNTEAFF,TGTGCCAGCAGTCTCAGACAGGACGTCCTGAACACTGAAGCTTTCTTT
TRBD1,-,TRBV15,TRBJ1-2,CATSSQWGQGAYYGYTF,TGTGCCACCAGCAGCCAGTGGGGACAGGGGGCGTATTATGGCTACACCTTC